The entry that follows covers one TCR beta chain sequence. Its antigen remains unknown. The sample originates from a study of shared clonotypes between healthy human individuals. Study background: Contributing individuals were two females and three males aged 18 to 49. Three CD4 naive, three CD4 memory, two CD8 naive and one CD8 memory plate were used per donor. Study-level points and caveats: Lower generation probabilities were found for non-shared clonotypes than for those shared by all four donors.

Germline CDR1 SGDLS, CDR2 YYNGEE. The CDR3 has 12 amino acids. Trimming took 3 bases from V and 6 from J; bases not matched to a gene: 1. In the study's own analysis: Junction-only immunoSEQ sequences carried no quality scores, so filtering differed. TCRdb keeps only in-frame clones here, not all; method: immunoSEQ multiplex PCR. V and J calls and clone size are given by that table; D and trimming were obtained from the DNA. This table holds around 610,000 clones, approximately 96% found once. CD45RO-negative, CCR7-selected cells formed the naive CD8 fraction, which excluded terminally differentiated effector memory CD45RA+ cells.

The TCR comes from a woman in her twenties or thirties in good health. The rearrangement uses TRBV9 and TRBJ2-7; 9 bases line up with TRBD1. The specimen sequenced was naive CD8+ T cells sorted from blood. The CDR3 protein is CASSGTGVEQYF. The CDR3 bases are TGTGCCAGCAGCGGGACAGGGGTCGAGCAGTACTTC.